The 7 T cell receptor beta chains below come from one sample, sequenced in a study of blood T cell repertoires in COVID-19. Profiled with immunoSEQ multiplex PCR; TCRdb holds only in-frame clones, not every one. The table lists 210,000 or so clones, approximately 82% of them singletons. Sequenced input: peripheral blood. The receptors were sampled from a man aged 45 to 65 with active or convalescent COVID-19.

The rearrangement joins TRBV30 to TRBJ2-1, with 7 bases that match TRBD1. The V and J ends lost 2 bases and 4 bases, in that order; junction bases with no gene match: 8. The CDR3 is 15 amino acids. Germline V CDR1 and CDR2: GTSNPN, SVGIG (reference sequence). The chain's CDR3 is CAWSPGTVNYNEQFF. In nucleotides, the CDR3 is TGTGCCTGGAGTCCCGGGACAGTAAATTACAATGAGCAGTTCTTC.

The V call is TRBV6-2 or TRBV6-3, the J call TRBJ1-1, with D possibly TRBD1 on 6 matching bases. There are 16 residues in the CDR3. Trimming stripped 4 bases from V and 5 bases from J, with 20 bases between. Germline loops: CDR1 MNHEY, CDR2 SVGEGT. CDR3 sequence reads: CASSLTGSPSLTEAFF. The CDR3 DNA is TGTGCCAGCAGTTTAACAGGGTCCCCTTCACTTACTGAAGCTTTCTTT.

This clone has only one observation. The chain combines TRBV19 with TRBJ1-4; 8 positions match TRBD1. Germline CDR1 reads LNHDA; CDR2 reads SQIVND (reference sequence). The CDR3 runs to 13 residues. Trimming took 5 bases from V and 13 from J; bases not matched to a gene: 9. The CDR3 region is CASSPGQGRGLFF. For the CDR3, the DNA is TGTGCCAGTAGTCCCGGACAGGGTAGGGGACTGTTTTTT.

The chain recombines TRBV6-5 with TRBJ2-7, with D perhaps matching TRBD2 (5 bases). Trimming removed 3 bases from V and 5 bases from J, with 11 bases in between. Per germline, CDR1 MNHEY and CDR2 SVGAGI. The CDR3 spans 13 residues. This CDR3 is CASSYEGSHEQYF. CDR3 coding DNA: TGTGCCAGCAGTTATGAGGGTTCCCACGAGCAGTACTTC.

This chain uses TRBV30 with TRBJ1-4; tentative D call: TRBD1 (5 bases). Germline lookup yields CDR1 GTSNPN and CDR2 SVGIG (reference sequence). V was cut by 0 bases and J by 0 bases, with 14 bases left in between. This CDR3 region has 17 residues. CDR3 in amino acids: CAWSVGVSYSTNEKLFF. CDR3 sequence (DNA): TGTGCCTGGAGTGTAGGGGTCAGCTATTCAACTAATGAAAAACTGTTTTTT.

On this clone: This sample includes further DNA sequences coding for the same CDR3. The chain uses TRBV3-1 (or the pseudogene TRBV3-2) and TRBJ1-2, with 7 nucleotides matching TRBD1. The ends lost 1 base at V and 8 bases at J; junction bases unmatched: 1. Germline CDR1 is LGHDT and CDR2 is YNNKEL (reference sequence). There are 12 residues in the CDR3. The CDR3 DNA sequence: TGTGCCAGCAGCCAAGGGGGACAGGGCTACACCTTC. Translating it yields CASSQGGQGYTF.

In this sample, this clone turned up once. The chain couples TRBV18 to TRBJ1-5; a possible D gene is TRBD1 (6 bases). Trimming left V 5 bases short and J 5 bases short, with 13 bases between. CDR1 and CDR2 from the germline V gene are KGHSH and LQKENI. The CDR3 sequence is 14 residues long. CDR3 nucleotides: TGTGCCAGCTCAAGGACAGACTATGATCAGCCCCAGCATTTT. This gives the protein CASSRTDYDQPQHF.